This T cell receptor beta chain was captured by sequencing in a study of human T cells and chemical hapten exposure. Across the study: Per-sample variation in TCR yield stemmed mainly from small pooled library volume differences.

Total RNA was extracted from unfractionated whole blood. The study's findings and limits: TCRs whose frequency exceeded 1 in 1000 remained the same following DPC sensitization.

Regarding this clonotype: Its specificity is unknown.

The germline V and J ends were trimmed by 1 base and 5 bases, with 17 bases remaining between them. This CDR3 is 17 amino acids long. CDR1 and CDR2 (germline): MDHEN, SYDVKM. The library put unique molecular identifiers onto individual cDNA molecules. Per the original methods: A per-sample median of about 96,000 TCRs was observed, with counts ranging from roughly 20,000 to 750,000. TCRdb reprocessed the 5' RACE reads via MiXCR and lists one record per CDR3 protein. TCRdb's processing, not the authors', yielded these V and J calls. The sample includes more than 60,000 distinct CDR3 sequences, more than 15% of them seen just once.

The V and J genes are TRBV28 and TRBJ2-2, with D perhaps TRBD1 (6 bases). The receptor was derived from a female donor in good health. CDR3 coding DNA: TGTGCCAGCAGTTTATTCAATTTCCAGGGGCCAACCGGGGAGCTGTTTTTT. It is translated as CASSLFNFQGPTGELFF.